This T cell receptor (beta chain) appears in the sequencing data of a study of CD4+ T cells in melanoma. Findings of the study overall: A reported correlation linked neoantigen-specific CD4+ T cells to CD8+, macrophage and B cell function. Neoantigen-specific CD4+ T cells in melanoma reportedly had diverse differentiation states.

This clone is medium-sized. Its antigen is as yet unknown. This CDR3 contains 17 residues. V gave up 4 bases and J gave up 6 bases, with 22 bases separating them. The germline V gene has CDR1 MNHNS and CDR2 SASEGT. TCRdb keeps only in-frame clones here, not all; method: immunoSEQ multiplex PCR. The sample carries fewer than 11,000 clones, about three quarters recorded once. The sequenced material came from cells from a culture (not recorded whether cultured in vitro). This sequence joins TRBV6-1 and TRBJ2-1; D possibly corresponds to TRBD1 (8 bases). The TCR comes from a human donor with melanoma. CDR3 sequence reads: CASSAAGGQGGVNEQFF. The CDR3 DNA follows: TGTGCCAGCAGTGCCGCCGGAGGACAGGGAGGGGTCAATGAGCAGTTCTTC.